These 10 T cell receptor beta chains share one sample of origin, sequenced in a study of blood T cell repertoires in COVID-19. The data were produced by immunoSEQ multiplex PCR, yet TCRdb's version contains in-frame clones alone and is incomplete. The sample carries 200,000 to 300,000 clones, approximately 83% recorded once. Specimen: peripheral blood. These receptors came from a man in his forties or fifties with acute or convalescent COVID-19.

This clone came up once. This sequence joins TRBV13 and TRBJ2-1, with 12 bases aligning to TRBD1. The CDR3 runs 16 residues. V trimming: 5 bases; J trimming: 5 bases; junction bases outside the gene matches: 7. The germline V gene encodes CDR1 PRHDT and CDR2 FYEKMQ (reference sequence). The CDR3 is CASSPPGQGADNEQFF. CDR3 nucleotides: TGTGCCAGCAGCCCACCGGGACAGGGGGCCGACAATGAGCAGTTCTTC.

In this sample, this clone turned up a few times. J is TRBJ1-1 and V is TRBV4-3; a weak D match, TRBD1 (6 bases). V lost 2 bases to trimming and J lost 8 bases, with 9 bases between them. Germline CDR1 is LGHNA and CDR2 is YSLEER. The CDR3 length is 12 residues. CDR3: CASSQIGQEAFF. CDR3 DNA sequence: TGCGCCAGCAGCCAAATTGGACAGGAAGCTTTCTTT.

The V call is TRBV24-1, the J call TRBJ1-1; the match to TRBD1 covers 10 bases. V shed 5 bases, J shed 4 bases, and the junction held 12 bases outside the gene matches. CDR3 length: 17 residues. The germline CDR1 and CDR2 sequences are KGHDR and SFDVKD. DNA for the CDR3: TGTGCCACCAGTGGGGGGACAGGGGTTTTTTCGGTCACTGAAGCTTTCTTT. Translation: CATSGGTGVFSVTEAFF.

The chain carries TRBV7-6 and TRBJ1-5, with 11 bases fitting TRBD1. Germline CDR1 and CDR2: SGHVS and FNYEAQ. V was pared by 5 bases and J by 6 bases, with 9 bases of the junction left unmatched. The CDR3 covers 16 residues. The CDR3 nucleotides are TGTGCCAGCAGCGCAACGGACAGGGGGCTCGTTCAGCCCCAGCATTTT. This translates into CASSATDRGLVQPQHF. Full variable domain (missing parts from reference TRBV7-6 and TRBJ1-5): GAGVSQSPRYKVTKRGQDVALRCDPISGHVSLYWYRQALGQGPEFLTYFNYEAQQDKSGLPNDRFSAERPEGSISTLTIQRTEQRDSAMYRCASSATDRGLVQPQHFGDGTRLSIL.

The chain combines TRBV11-2 with TRBJ2-7; 9 bases are shared with TRBD2. Trimming took 5 bases from V and 5 from J; bases not matched to a gene: 7. This CDR3 is built from 14 residues. Germline V lookup: CDR1 SGHAT, CDR2 FQNNGV. The CDR3 DNA reads as TGTGCCAGCAGCCACAGCGGGAGGTGGGACGAGCAGTACTTC. Residues: CASSHSGRWDEQYF. The whole variable domain, remainder taken from reference TRBV11-2 and TRBJ2-7, is EAGVAQSPRYKIIEKRQSVAFWCNPISGHATLYWYQQILGQGPKLLIQFQNNGVVDDSQLPKDRFSAERLKGVDSTLKIQPAKLEDSAVYLCASSHSGRWDEQYFGPGTRLTVT.

The J gene is TRBJ2-3, the V gene TRBV2, with D maybe TRBD2 (5 bases). Trimming took off 4 bases at V and 3 bases at J, with 14 bases between the two ends. The CDR3 runs to 15 residues. Germline-derived CDR1 and CDR2 are SNHLY and FYNNEI. The CDR3 bases are TGTGCCAGCAGTGTCGCTCTCCGGGGTACAGATACGCAGTATTTT. Its protein is CASSVALRGTDTQYF.

The chain links TRBV5-4 to TRBJ2-7, with 10 bases that match TRBD2. CDR3 length equals 14 residues. The germline CDR1 and CDR2 sequences are SGHNT and YYREEE (reference sequence). Trimming cost V 2 bases and J 7 bases; bases outside gene matches: 6. The CDR3 reads CASSLAGGPREQYF. DNA of the CDR3: TGTGCCAGCAGCTTAGCGGGAGGGCCGAGGGAGCAGTACTTC.

This chain uses TRBV18 with TRBJ1-6, with 8 bases that match TRBD1. The CDR3 extends over 14 amino acids. J gave up 7 bases and V 2 bases, and 1 base lay outside the gene matches. The germline V gene has CDR1 KGHSH and CDR2 LQKENI. CDR3 nucleotide sequence: TGTGCCAGCTCACCATGGACAGGGAATTCACCCCTCCACTTT. It translates to CASSPWTGNSPLHF.

This chain joins TRBV3-1 (or the pseudogene TRBV3-2) and TRBJ1-1; D gene unclear. Germline CDR1 reads LGHDT; CDR2 reads YNNKEL (reference sequence). V was trimmed by 0 bases and J by 5 bases, leaving 10 bases between them. This CDR3 spans 14 amino acids. The CDR3 reads CASSQDRGLTEAFF. In DNA, the CDR3 is TGTGCCAGCAGCCAAGATAGAGGGTTGACTGAAGCTTTCTTT.

This clone came up a few times. The gene calls are TRBV30 and TRBJ1-1; possibly TRBD1 for D (6 bases). This CDR3 has 14 residues. Looked up from germline, CDR1 is GTSNPN and CDR2 is SVGIG (reference sequence). V lost 3 bases and J lost 6, with 17 bases in between. The CDR3 region is CAWSDYRARPEAFF. The CDR3, as DNA: TGTGCCTGGAGCGATTACAGGGCCCGACCTGAAGCTTTCTTT.